The 15 T cell receptor beta chains given below trace back to one sample, sequenced in a study of vaccination and CD4 T cells after COVID-19. Described treatment: approximately nine-day PBMC culture with coronavirus spike peptide pools or control peptides (ViraFEST assay). No antigen has been assigned to these receptors. Once obtained from cultured CD4+ T cells, the DNA was sequenced using the Oncomine TCR Beta short-read assay. TCRdb re-called the PCR reads through MiXCR, storing one row per CDR3 protein. The sample includes 15,000 to 20,000 distinct CDR3 sequences, roughly 56% of them seen just once. Specimen: CD4+ T cells from blood, cultured in vitro. These receptor sequences come from a human donor who had recovered from COVID-19.

The chain recombines TRBV14 with TRBJ2-3, with D unresolved. V was clipped by 1 base and J by 4 bases, with 21 bases between them. Germline V gives CDR1 SGHDN, CDR2 FVKESK. CDR3 size: 18 residues. The CDR3 nucleotides read TGTGCCAGCAGCCAAGTCGTAGACTGGTCATATAGCCCAGATACGCAGTATTTT. Encoded protein: CASSQVVDWSYSPDTQYF.

This clonotype has a handful of counts. V usage is TRBV6-5 and J usage is TRBJ1-6; D unclear. This CDR3 has 16 residues. Trimming stripped 0 bases from V and 9 bases from J, with 15 bases between. Germline CDR1 MNHEY, CDR2 SVGAGI. The CDR3 DNA follows: TGTGCCAGCAGTTACTCAGGGCTGGGGTGGGGTTCACCCCTCCACTTT. Protein: CASSYSGLGWGSPLHF.

CDR3 protein: CASSHGAGAGELFF. CDR3 in DNA: TGTGCCAGCAGTCACGGAGCGGGGGCCGGGGAGCTGTTTTTT. The chain recombines TRBV6-2 or TRBV6-3 with TRBJ2-2, with 8 bases matching TRBD2. The CDR3 has 14 amino acids. V was clipped by 5 bases and J by 6 bases; unmatched bases: 5. Germline V gene lookup returns CDR1 MNHEY and CDR2 SVGEGT.

This clonotype has a handful of counts. The V and J genes are TRBV11-2 and TRBJ2-5, with 10 bases lining up with TRBD2. This CDR3 has 14 amino acids. Germline V gene sequence: CDR1 SGHAT, CDR2 FQNNGV. Trimming removed 5 bases from V and 9 bases from J; junction bases left unmatched: 9. The CDR3 region is CASSDSSGGGAQYF. In DNA, the CDR3 is TGTGCCAGCAGCGACTCTAGCGGGGGAGGGGCCCAGTACTTC.

This clonotype was picked up a small number of times. This chain joins TRBV6-5 and TRBJ1-1; D is uncertain. CDR1 MNHEY and CDR2 SVGAGI come from the germline V gene. Trimming pared 2 bases from V and 1 base from J, leaving 2 bases between. The CDR3 is made up of 12 amino acids. CDR3 sequence (DNA): TGTGCCAGCAGTTACAGGAACACTGAAGCTTTCTTT. Translating it yields CASSYRNTEAFF.

The chain links TRBV20-1 to TRBJ2-3, with D perhaps TRBD2 (7 bases). The V end was cut by 6 bases, the J end by 0 bases, with 16 bases between. The CDR3 is made up of 15 amino acids. CDR1 DFQATT and CDR2 SNEGSKA come from the germline V gene (reference sequence). CDR3 sequence: CSAGPRGPSTDTQYF. Here the CDR3 DNA reads TGCAGTGCCGGACCGCGGGGGCCTAGCACAGATACGCAGTATTTT.

This chain connects TRBV7-8 to TRBJ1-1, with D possibly being TRBD1 (5 bases). V lost 3 bases and J lost 4, with 12 bases in between. Per the germline V gene, CDR1 is SGHVS and CDR2 is FQNEAQ. The CDR3 is made up of 14 amino acids. The CDR3 nucleotides read TGTGCCAGCAGCTTCCAAGGGCAGGGCACTGAAGCTTTCTTT. Its protein product is CASSFQGQGTEAFF. The complete variable domain, with remaining parts taken from reference TRBV7-8 and TRBJ1-1, reads GAGVSQSPRYKVAKRGQDVALRCDPISGHVSLFWYQQALGQGPEFLTYFQNEAQLDKSGLPSDRFFAERPEGSVSTLKIQRTQQEDSAVYLCASSFQGQGTEAFFGQGTRLTVV.

The sample holds a few counts of this clonotype. The chain links TRBV7-9 to TRBJ1-6; no reliable D call. The ends were cut back, 5 bases at V and 0 bases at J, with 5 bases in the middle. From germline, CDR1 is SEHNR and CDR2 FQNEAQ (reference sequence). The CDR3 totals 14 residues. CDR3 DNA: TGTGCCAGCAGCCTACTCTCCTATAATTCACCCCTCCACTTT. It is translated as CASSLLSYNSPLHF.

The CDR3 here is CASSGGGYEQYF. The CDR3 DNA reads as TGTGCCAGCAGTGGGGGCGGCTACGAGCAGTACTTC. The V call is TRBV2, the J call TRBJ2-7, with TRBD1 as a possible D gene (5 bases). V was shortened by 4 bases and J by 3 bases, with 7 bases between the two germline ends. Per germline, CDR1 SNHLY and CDR2 FYNNEI. CDR3 length: 12 amino acids.

V is TRBV19 and J is TRBJ2-3; 10 bases are shared with TRBD2. The CDR3 totals 15 residues. Germline V CDR1 and CDR2: LNHDA, SQIVND (reference sequence). The junction had 6 bases not matched to a gene; V was cut back by 5 bases and J by 4 bases. DNA of the CDR3: TGTGCCAGTAGTTACCCTAGCGGGAGCTCAGATACGCAGTATTTT. Its translation is CASSYPSGSSDTQYF.

The chain employs TRBV6-1 and TRBJ1-1, with D possibly matching TRBD1 (6 bases). V lost 5 bases and J lost 5, with 12 bases in between. From germline, CDR1 is MNHNS and CDR2 SASEGT. The CDR3 loop spans 13 amino acids. CDR3 nucleotides: TGTGCCAGCAGTAATGCCAGGGGAACTGAAGCTTTCTTT. It codes for CASSNARGTEAFF.

This chain links TRBV19 with TRBJ2-2, with a possible D match to TRBD1 (5 bases). Deletions cut 3 bases from V and 7 bases from J, with 12 bases between. Germline loops: CDR1 LNHDA, CDR2 SQIVND (reference sequence). The CDR3 spans 14 residues. The CDR3 protein is CASSIKGSGGELFF. Written as DNA, the CDR3 is TGTGCCAGTAGTATTAAGGGGTCGGGCGGGGAGCTGTTTTTT.

This clonotype was detected once. J is TRBJ2-5 and V is TRBV5-1; D is undetermined. The CDR3 loop spans 15 amino acids. V lost 2 bases and J lost 3, with 14 bases in between. Germline V gene sequence: CDR1 SGHRS, CDR2 YFSETQ. The CDR3 loop is CASSLGTLMEETQYF. CDR3 nucleotide sequence: TGCGCCAGCAGCTTAGGAACACTGATGGAAGAGACCCAGTACTTC.

This clonotype was seen only once. The chain links TRBV7-9 to TRBJ2-3; D is possibly TRBD1 or TRBD2 (6 bases each). In germline, CDR1 is SEHNR, CDR2 FQNEAQ (reference sequence). Trimming removed 8 bases from V and 1 base from J, with 16 bases in between. The CDR3 contains 15 residues. The CDR3 region is CASVLGGRGTDTQYF. CDR3 nucleotide sequence: TGTGCCAGCGTCCTGGGGGGCCGAGGCACAGATACGCAGTATTTT.

This clonotype has more than one count but fewer than ten. The chain recombines TRBV10-3 with TRBJ1-1; no definite D call. The CDR3 runs to 14 residues. Germline V gene sequence: CDR1 ENHRY, CDR2 SYGVKD. Trimming took 3 bases from V and 1 from J, leaving 9 bases between them. CDR3: CAISDRRKNTEAFF. In DNA, the CDR3 is TGTGCCATCAGTGATCGAAGGAAGAACACTGAAGCTTTCTTT.